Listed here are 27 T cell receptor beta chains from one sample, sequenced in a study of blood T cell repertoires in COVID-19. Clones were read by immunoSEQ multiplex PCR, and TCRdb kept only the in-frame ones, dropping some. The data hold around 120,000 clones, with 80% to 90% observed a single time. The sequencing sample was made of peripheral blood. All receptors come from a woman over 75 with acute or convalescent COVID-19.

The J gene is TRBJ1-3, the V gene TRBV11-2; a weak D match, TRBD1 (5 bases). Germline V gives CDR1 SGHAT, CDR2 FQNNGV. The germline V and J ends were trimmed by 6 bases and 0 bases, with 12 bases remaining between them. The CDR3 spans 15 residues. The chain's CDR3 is CASSPGVSSGNTIYF. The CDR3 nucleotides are TGTGCCAGCAGTCCGGGGGTGAGCTCTGGAAACACCATATATTTT.

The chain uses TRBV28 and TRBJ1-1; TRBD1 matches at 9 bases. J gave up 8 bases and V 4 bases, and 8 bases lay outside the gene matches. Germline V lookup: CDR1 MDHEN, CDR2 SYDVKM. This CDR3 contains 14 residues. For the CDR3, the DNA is TGTGCCAGCAGTTCGGGACAGGGTTTATTAGAAGCTTTCTTT. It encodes CASSSGQGLLEAFF.

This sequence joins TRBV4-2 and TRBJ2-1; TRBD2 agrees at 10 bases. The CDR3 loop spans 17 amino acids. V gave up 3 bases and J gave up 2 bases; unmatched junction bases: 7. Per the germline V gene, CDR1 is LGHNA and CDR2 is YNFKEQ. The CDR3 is CASSQTIAGGPYNEQFF. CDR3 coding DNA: TGTGCCAGCAGCCAGACCATAGCGGGGGGCCCCTACAATGAGCAGTTCTTC.

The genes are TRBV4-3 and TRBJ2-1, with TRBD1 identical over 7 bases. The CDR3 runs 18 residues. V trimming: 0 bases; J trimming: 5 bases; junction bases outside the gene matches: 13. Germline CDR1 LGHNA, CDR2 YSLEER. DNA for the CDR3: TGCGCCAGCAGCCAAGATCTTTCCGGGACAGTAATCAACAATGAGCAGTTCTTC. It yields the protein CASSQDLSGTVINNEQFF.

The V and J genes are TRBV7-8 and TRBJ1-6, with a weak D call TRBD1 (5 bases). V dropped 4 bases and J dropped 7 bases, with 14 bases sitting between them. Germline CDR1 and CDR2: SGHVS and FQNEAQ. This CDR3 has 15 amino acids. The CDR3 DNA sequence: TGTGCCAGCAGCTCTCAGACAGCGTCGAATTCACCCCTCCACTTT. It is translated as CASSSQTASNSPLHF.

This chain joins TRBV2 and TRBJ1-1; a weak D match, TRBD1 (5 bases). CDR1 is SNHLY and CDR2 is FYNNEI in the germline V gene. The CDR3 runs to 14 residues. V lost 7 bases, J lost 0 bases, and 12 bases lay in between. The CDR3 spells CASTADRMNTEAFF. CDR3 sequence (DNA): TGTGCCAGCACTGCAGACAGAATGAACACTGAAGCTTTCTTT.

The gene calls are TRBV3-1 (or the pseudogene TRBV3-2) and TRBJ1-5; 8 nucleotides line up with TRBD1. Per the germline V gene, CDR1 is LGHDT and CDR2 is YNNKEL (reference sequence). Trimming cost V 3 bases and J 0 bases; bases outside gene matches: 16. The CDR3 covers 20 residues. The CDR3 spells CASSQIGGQGLRNSNQPQHF. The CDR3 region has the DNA TGTGCCAGCAGCCAGATCGGAGGACAGGGCCTCAGAAATAGCAATCAGCCCCAGCATTTT.

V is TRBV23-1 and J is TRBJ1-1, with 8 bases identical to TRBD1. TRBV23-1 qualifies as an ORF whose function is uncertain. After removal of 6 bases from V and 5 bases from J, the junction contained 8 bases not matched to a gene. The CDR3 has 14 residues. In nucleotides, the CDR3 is TGCGCCAGCAGCCGTGACAGGGGTGGGACTGAAGCTTTCTTT. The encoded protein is CASSRDRGGTEAFF.

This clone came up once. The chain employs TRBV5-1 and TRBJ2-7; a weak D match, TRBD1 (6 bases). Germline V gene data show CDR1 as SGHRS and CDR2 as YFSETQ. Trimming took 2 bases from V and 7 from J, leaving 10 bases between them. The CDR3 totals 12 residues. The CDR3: CASSFRGGEQYF. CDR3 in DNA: TGCGCCAGCAGCTTCAGGGGCGGGGAGCAGTACTTC.

The CDR3: CASSPSGTGGTSTDTQYF. As DNA, the CDR3 is TGTGCCAGCAGCCCGAGCGGTACGGGGGGGACTAGCACAGATACGCAGTATTTT. This chain uses TRBV7-9 with TRBJ2-3; 8 bases are shared with TRBD2. CDR3 size: 18 residues. Trimming removed 5 bases from V and 0 bases from J; junction bases left unmatched: 13. In germline, CDR1 is SEHNR, CDR2 FQNEAQ (reference sequence).

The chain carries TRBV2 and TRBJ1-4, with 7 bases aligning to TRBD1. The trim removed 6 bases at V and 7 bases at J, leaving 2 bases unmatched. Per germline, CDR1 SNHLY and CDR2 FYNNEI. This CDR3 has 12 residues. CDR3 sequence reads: CASRQGIEKLFF. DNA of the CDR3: TGTGCCAGCAGACAGGGGATTGAAAAACTGTTTTTT.

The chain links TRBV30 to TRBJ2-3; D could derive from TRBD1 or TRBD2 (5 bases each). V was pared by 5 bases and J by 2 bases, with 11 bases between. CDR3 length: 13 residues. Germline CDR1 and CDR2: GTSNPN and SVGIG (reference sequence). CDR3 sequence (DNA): TGTGCCTGGGGGACGGACAACACAGATACGCAGTATTTT. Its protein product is CAWGTDNTDTQYF.

CDR3 sequence reads: CASSPGREVYGYTF. In nucleotides, the CDR3 is TGTGCCAGCTCACCGGGAAGGGAGGTCTATGGCTACACCTTC. The V call is TRBV18, the J call TRBJ1-2; D not resolved. The germline CDR1 and CDR2 sequences are KGHSH and LQKENI. This CDR3 has 14 amino acids. V was shortened by 3 bases and J by 4 bases, with 12 bases between the two germline ends.

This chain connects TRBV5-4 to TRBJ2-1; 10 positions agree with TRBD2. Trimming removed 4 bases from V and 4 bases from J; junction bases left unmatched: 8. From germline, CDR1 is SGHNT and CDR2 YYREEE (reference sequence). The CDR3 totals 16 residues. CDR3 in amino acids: CASSPAGTSVYNEQFF. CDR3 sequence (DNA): TGTGCCAGCAGCCCGGCCGGGACTAGCGTATACAATGAGCAGTTCTTC.

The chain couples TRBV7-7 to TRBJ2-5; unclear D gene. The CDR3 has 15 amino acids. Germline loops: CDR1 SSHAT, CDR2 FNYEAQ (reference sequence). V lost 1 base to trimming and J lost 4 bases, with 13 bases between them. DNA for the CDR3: TGTGCCAGCAGCTTAGGTTCGGGTTTGGGAGAGACCCAGTACTTC. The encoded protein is CASSLGSGLGETQYF.

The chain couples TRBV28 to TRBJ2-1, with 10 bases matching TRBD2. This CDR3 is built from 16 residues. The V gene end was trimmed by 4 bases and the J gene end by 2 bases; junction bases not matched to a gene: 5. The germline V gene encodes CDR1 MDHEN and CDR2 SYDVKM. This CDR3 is CASSSPGLAPYNEQFF. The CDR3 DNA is TGTGCCAGCAGTTCCCCGGGACTAGCGCCCTACAATGAGCAGTTCTTC.

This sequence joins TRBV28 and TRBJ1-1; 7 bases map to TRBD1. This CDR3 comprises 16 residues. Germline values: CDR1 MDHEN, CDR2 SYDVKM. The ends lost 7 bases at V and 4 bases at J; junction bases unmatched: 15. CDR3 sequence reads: CASMTGQGGFFTEAFF. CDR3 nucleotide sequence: TGTGCCAGCATGACGGGTCAGGGGGGCTTTTTCACTGAAGCTTTCTTT.

The CDR3 is CASSFETGGPIGGYTF. CDR3 DNA: TGTGCCAGCAGTTTTGAGACAGGGGGCCCAATTGGGGGCTACACCTTC. The chain employs TRBV28 and TRBJ1-2; the match to TRBD1 covers 10 bases. With 3 bases clipped from V and 8 bases from J, the junction kept 12 bases outside the gene matches. The CDR3 runs 16 residues. Germline lookup yields CDR1 MDHEN and CDR2 SYDVKM.

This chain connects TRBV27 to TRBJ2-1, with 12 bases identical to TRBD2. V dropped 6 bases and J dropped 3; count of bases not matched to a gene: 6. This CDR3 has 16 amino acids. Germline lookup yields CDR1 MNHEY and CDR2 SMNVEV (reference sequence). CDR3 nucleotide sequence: TGTGCCAGCAGCCTTTCTAGCGGGGGGGACTACAATGAGCAGTTCTTC. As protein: CASSLSSGGDYNEQFF.

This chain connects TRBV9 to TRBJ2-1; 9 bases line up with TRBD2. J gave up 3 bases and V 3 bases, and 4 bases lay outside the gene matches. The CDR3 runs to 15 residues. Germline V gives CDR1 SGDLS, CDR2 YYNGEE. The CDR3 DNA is TGTGCCAGCAGCGCGGCGGGGGGGCTCTACAATGAGCAGTTCTTC. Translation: CASSAAGGLYNEQFF.

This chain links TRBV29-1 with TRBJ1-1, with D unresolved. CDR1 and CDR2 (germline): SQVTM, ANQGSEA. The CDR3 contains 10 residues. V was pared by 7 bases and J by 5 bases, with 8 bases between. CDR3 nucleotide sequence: TGCAGCGGGGCCTCAACTGAAGCTTTCTTT. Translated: CSGASTEAFF.

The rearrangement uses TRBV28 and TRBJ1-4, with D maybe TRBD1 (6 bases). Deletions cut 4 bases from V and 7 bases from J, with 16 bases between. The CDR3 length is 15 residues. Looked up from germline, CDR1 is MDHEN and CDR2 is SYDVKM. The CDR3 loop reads CASSSPGDVGEKLFF. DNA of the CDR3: TGTGCCAGCAGTTCTCCAGGGGATGTGGGTGAAAAACTGTTTTTT.

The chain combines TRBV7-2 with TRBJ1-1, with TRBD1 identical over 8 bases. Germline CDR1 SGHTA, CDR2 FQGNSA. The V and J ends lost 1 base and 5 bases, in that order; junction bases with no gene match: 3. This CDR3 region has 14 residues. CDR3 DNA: TGTGCCAGCAGCTTAGGCCGACAGGGGACTGAAGCTTTCTTT. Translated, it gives CASSLGRQGTEAFF.

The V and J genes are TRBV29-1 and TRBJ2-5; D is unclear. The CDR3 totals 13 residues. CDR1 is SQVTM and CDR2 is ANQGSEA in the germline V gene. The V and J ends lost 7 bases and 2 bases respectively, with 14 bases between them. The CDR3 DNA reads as TGCAGCGCCCACAACACGAATCAAGAGACCCAGTACTTC. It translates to CSAHNTNQETQYF.

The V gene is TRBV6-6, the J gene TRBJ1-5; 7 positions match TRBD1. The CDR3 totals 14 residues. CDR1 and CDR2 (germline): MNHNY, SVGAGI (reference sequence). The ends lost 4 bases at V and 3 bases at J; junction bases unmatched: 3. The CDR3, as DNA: TGTGCCAGCAGTTTTGGGACAGACAATCAGCCCCAGCATTTT. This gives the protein CASSFGTDNQPQHF.

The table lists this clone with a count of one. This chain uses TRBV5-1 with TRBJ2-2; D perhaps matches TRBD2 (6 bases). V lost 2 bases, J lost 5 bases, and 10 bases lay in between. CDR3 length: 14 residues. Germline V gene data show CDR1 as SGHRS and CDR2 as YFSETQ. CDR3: CASSFQGGTGELFF. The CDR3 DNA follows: TGCGCCAGCAGCTTTCAGGGAGGTACCGGGGAGCTGTTTTTT.

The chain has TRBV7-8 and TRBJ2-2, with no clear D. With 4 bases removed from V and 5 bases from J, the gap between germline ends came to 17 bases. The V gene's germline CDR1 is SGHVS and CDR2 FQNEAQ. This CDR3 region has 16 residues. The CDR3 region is CASSSSLIAGTGELFF. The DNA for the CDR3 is TGTGCCAGCAGCTCCTCTTTGATAGCTGGGACCGGGGAGCTGTTTTTT.